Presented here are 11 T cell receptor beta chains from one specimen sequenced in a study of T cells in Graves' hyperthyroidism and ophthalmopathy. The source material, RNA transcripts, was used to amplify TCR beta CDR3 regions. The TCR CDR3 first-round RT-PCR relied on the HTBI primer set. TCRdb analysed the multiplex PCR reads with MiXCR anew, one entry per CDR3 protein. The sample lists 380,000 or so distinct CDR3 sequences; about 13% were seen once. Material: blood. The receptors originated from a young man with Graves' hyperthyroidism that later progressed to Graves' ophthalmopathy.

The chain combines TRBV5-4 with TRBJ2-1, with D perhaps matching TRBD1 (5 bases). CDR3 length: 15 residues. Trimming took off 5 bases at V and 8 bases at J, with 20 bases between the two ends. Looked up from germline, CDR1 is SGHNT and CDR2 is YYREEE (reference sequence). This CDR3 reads CASSSIGRQGYEQFF. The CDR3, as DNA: TGTGCCAGCAGTTCAATTGGGCGCCAGGGTTATGAGCAGTTCTTC.

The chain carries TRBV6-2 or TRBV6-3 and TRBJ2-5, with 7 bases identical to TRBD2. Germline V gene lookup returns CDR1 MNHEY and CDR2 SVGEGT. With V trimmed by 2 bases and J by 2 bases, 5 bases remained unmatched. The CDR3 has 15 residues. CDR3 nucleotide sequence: TGTGCCAGCAGTTACCGCGGGGGACTTCAAGAGACCCAGTACTTC. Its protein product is CASSYRGGLQETQYF.

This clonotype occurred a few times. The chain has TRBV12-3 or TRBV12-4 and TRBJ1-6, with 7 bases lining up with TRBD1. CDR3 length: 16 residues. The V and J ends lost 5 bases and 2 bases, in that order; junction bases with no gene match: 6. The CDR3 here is CASSPTGDPYNSPLHF. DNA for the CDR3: TGTGCCAGCAGTCCCACAGGGGATCCCTATAATTCACCCCTCCACTTT.

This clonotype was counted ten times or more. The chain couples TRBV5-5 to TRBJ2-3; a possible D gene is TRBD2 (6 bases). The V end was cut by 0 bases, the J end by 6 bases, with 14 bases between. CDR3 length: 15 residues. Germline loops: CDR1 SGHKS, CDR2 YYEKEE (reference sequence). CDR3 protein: CASSLEDGGDDTQYF. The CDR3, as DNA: TGTGCCAGCAGCTTGGAGGACGGGGGAGACGATACGCAGTATTTT.

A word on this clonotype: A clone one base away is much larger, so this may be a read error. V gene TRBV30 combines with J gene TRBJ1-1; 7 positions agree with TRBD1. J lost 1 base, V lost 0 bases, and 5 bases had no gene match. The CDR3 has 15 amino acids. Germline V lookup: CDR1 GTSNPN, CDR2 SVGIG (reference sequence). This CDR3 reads CAWSVWGQSNTEAFF. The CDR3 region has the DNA TGTGCCTGGAGTGTTTGGGGACAGTCGAACACTGAAGCTTTCTTT.

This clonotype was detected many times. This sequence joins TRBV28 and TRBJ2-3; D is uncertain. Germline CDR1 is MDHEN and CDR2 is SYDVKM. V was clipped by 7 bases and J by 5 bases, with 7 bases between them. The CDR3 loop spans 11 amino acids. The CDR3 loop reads CASNDKDTQYF. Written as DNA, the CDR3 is TGTGCCAGCAACGACAAAGATACGCAGTATTTT. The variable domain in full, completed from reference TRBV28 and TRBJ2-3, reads DVKVTQSSRYLVKRTGEKVFLECVQDMDHENMFWYRQDPGLGLRLIYFSYDVKMKEKGDIPEGYSVSREKKERFSLILESASTNQTSMYLCASNDKDTQYFGPGTRLTVL.

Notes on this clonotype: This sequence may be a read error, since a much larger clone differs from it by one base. The CDR3 loop is CTSSPGVLVNQPQHF. The DNA of the CDR3 is TGTACCAGCAGCCCAGGGGTCCTTGTCAATCAGCCCCAGCATTTT. This chain joins TRBV3-1 and TRBJ1-5; TRBD1 might be the D (6 bases). This CDR3 spans 15 amino acids. The germline gives CDR1 LGHDT, CDR2 YNNKEL (reference sequence).

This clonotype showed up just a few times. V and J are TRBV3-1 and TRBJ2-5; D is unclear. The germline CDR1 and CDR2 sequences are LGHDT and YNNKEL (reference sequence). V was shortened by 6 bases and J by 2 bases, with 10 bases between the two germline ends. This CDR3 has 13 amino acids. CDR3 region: CASSRLLQETQYF. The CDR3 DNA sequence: TGTGCCAGCAGTAGACTGCTGCAAGAGACCCAGTACTTC.

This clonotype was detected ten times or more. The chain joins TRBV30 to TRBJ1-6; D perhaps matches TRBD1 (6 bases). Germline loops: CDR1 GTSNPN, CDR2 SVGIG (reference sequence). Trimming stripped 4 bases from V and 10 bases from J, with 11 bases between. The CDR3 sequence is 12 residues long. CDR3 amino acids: CAWTRQESPLHF. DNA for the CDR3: TGTGCCTGGACTCGACAGGAGTCACCCCTCCACTTT.

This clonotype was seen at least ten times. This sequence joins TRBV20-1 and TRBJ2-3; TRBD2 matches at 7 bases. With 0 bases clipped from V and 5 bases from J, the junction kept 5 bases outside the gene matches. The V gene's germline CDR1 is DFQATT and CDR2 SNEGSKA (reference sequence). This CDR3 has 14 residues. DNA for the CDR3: TGCAGTGCTAGAGATCTGGGCGGGGGAGATACGCAGTATTTT. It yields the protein CSARDLGGGDTQYF.

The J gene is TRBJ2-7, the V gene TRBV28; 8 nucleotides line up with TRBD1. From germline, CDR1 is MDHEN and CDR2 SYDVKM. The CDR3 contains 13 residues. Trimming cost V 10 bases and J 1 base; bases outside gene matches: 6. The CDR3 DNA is TGTGCCACCCTTAACAGGGGGTCCTACGAGCAGTACTTC. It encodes CATLNRGSYEQYF.